One sample yielded the 19 T cell receptor beta chains listed below, sequenced in a study of human T cells and chemical hapten exposure. Time point indicated: pre-sensitization, week 0. Noted treatment: therapeutic diphenylcyclopropenone sensitization with weekly scalp DPC. One entry per CDR3 protein, called by TCRdb with MiXCR from the RACE reads. The sample carries 200,000 to 300,000 distinct CDR3 sequences, 7.5% to 10% recorded once. Sequences were derived from whole blood, sampled in connection with sensitization to the hapten diphenylcyclopropenone (DPC). These receptor sequences come from a woman in her thirties or forties with alopecia areata. Some clones in this sample may be carry-over from other donors' samples.

This clonotype occurred a few times. This rearrangement joins TRBV27 to TRBJ1-3; D is ambiguous. From germline, CDR1 is MNHEY and CDR2 SMNVEV (reference sequence). Trimming took off 5 bases at V and 3 bases at J, with 14 bases between the two ends. The CDR3 extends over 15 amino acids. In DNA, the CDR3 is TGTGCCAGCAGTCGTCGACTTGATCTTGGAAACACCATATATTTT. It codes for CASSRRLDLGNTIYF.

This clonotype was recorded many times. This chain uses TRBV12-3 or TRBV12-4 with TRBJ1-5; D is unresolved. Between the trimmed V and J ends, which lost 2 bases and 5 bases, there was a span of 4 bases. This CDR3 is built from 12 residues. This chain's CDR3 is CASSLRHQPQHF. The CDR3 bases are TGTGCCAGCAGTTTAAGACATCAGCCCCAGCATTTT.

Ten or more counts support this clonotype. The chain carries TRBV7-2 and TRBJ2-5; 12 nucleotides match TRBD1. Germline V gives CDR1 SGHTA, CDR2 FQGNSA. The V gene end was trimmed by 3 bases and the J gene end by 4 bases; junction bases not matched to a gene: 6. This CDR3 contains 16 residues. CDR3 DNA: TGTGCCAGCAGCTTGGGGACAGGGGGCTACTTAGAGACCCAGTACTTC. This translates into CASSLGTGGYLETQYF.

Of note for this clonotype: Relative to the germline gene, one junction end is altered; a read error may explain this. The J gene is TRBJ1-2, the V gene TRBV2; a possible D gene is TRBD1 (5 bases). The CDR3 runs 16 residues. Germline loops: CDR1 SNHLY, CDR2 FYNNEI. The CDR3 DNA sequence: TGTGTCAGCAGTGAAGCGCTGGGGGAGTTAAACTATGGCTACACCTTC. Its translation: CVSSEALGELNYGYTF.

This clonotype was counted a few times. The chain combines TRBV12-3 or TRBV12-4 with TRBJ2-1; TRBD1 might be the D (6 bases). V was cut by 7 bases and J by 9 bases, with 16 bases left in between. The CDR3 covers 13 residues. The CDR3 sequence is CASNRDITTEQFF. CDR3 sequence (DNA): TGTGCCAGCAACCGGGACATAACAACTGAGCAGTTCTTC.

This sequence joins TRBV5-1 and TRBJ1-1; D gene ambiguous. Germline assignment: CDR1 SGHRS and CDR2 YFSETQ. This CDR3 region has 14 residues. V was shortened by 0 bases and J by 1 base, with 7 bases between the two germline ends. DNA for the CDR3: TGCGCCAGCAGCTTGGTCTGGAAGAACACTGAAGCTTTCTTT. Translation: CASSLVWKNTEAFF. The full variable domain, its missing parts supplied by reference TRBV5-1 and TRBJ1-1, is KAGVTQTPRYLIKTRGQQVTLSCSPISGHRSVSWYQQTPGQGLQFLFEYFSETQRNKGNFPGRFSGRQFSNSRSEMNVSTLELGDSALYLCASSLVWKNTEAFFGQGTRLTVV.

The chain couples TRBV6-5 to TRBJ1-1; possible D gene TRBD1, 5 bases. Germline CDR1 and CDR2: MNHEY and SVGAGI. The CDR3 has 14 amino acids. V was trimmed by 2 bases and J by 6 bases, leaving 13 bases between them. CDR3 nucleotides: TGTGCCAGCAGTTACGGGACTCGGAGCGCTGAAGCTTTCTTT. It encodes CASSYGTRSAEAFF.

Worth noting for this clonotype: In this CDR3 the conserved last residue, phenylalanine or tryptophan, is missing, so a read error is likely. The chain links TRBV24-1 to TRBJ2-1; 14 positions agree with TRBD2. CDR3 length equals 20 residues. Germline values: CDR1 KGHDR, CDR2 SFDVKD. Trimming took 3 bases from V and 7 from J; bases not matched to a gene: 16. The chain's CDR3 is CATSDPRTSGRTGSQNEQFS. DNA for the CDR3: TGTGCCACCAGTGATCCCAGGACTAGCGGGAGGACTGGATCACAAAATGAGCAGTTCTCC.

This clonotype was counted once. This chain joins TRBV27 and TRBJ2-3; the D gene is possibly TRBD1 (6 bases). Trimming shortened V by 0 bases and J by 1 base, and 8 bases separated the two germline ends. The V gene's germline CDR1 is MNHEY and CDR2 SMNVEV (reference sequence). CDR3 length: 15 amino acids. DNA for the CDR3: TGTGCCAGCAGTTTATCACCAGGGGGCACAGATACGCAGTATTTT. Its translation: CASSLSPGGTDTQYF.

This clonotype was counted once. V and J are TRBV30 and TRBJ2-1; TRBD1 is a possible D gene (6 bases). The V end lost 5 bases, the J end lost 6 bases, and 14 bases lay between the germline ends. The CDR3 sequence is 13 residues long. CDR1 and CDR2 (germline): GTSNPN, SVGIG (reference sequence). CDR3 sequence (DNA): TGTGCCTGGGGTACAGGGTTAGGCAATGAGCAGTTCTTC. It yields the protein CAWGTGLGNEQFF.

This chain joins TRBV28 and TRBJ2-1; D is unresolved. V lost 8 bases to trimming and J lost 2 bases, with 10 bases between them. Germline V gene sequence: CDR1 MDHEN, CDR2 SYDVKM. The CDR3 covers 13 residues. The CDR3 DNA is TGTGCCAGCTCCGGAGCTCCCTACAATGAGCAGTTCTTC. Translated, it gives CASSGAPYNEQFF. Variable domain in full (rest from reference TRBV28 and TRBJ2-1): DVKVTQSSRYLVKRTGEKVFLECVQDMDHENMFWYRQDPGLGLRLIYFSYDVKMKEKGDIPEGYSVSREKKERFSLILESASTNQTSMYLCASSGAPYNEQFFGPGTRLTVL.

The chain is built from TRBV20-1 and TRBJ2-7, with D unresolved. Trimming cost V 0 bases and J 8 bases, with 14 bases left between them. The CDR3 length is 13 residues. Germline lookup yields CDR1 DFQATT and CDR2 SNEGSKA (reference sequence). DNA for the CDR3: TGCAGTGCTAGAGACCCGGCGGCTGAGAAGCAGTACTTC. Its translation: CSARDPAAEKQYF.

V and J are TRBV12-3 or TRBV12-4 and TRBJ2-6, with TRBD2 matching over 8 bases. The CDR3 covers 18 residues. Losses at the gene ends were 5 bases for V and 4 bases for J; bases not matched to a gene: 13. The DNA for the CDR3 is TGTGCCAGCAGTCCCCGGGGAATAGCGGGACCCGGGGCCAACGTCCTGACTTTC. Translated, it gives CASSPRGIAGPGANVLTF.

This chain links TRBV10-3 with TRBJ1-1; 7 nucleotides match TRBD1. CDR1 and CDR2 from the germline V gene are ENHRY and SYGVKD. The CDR3 length is 15 residues. V gave up 7 bases and J gave up 0 bases; unmatched junction bases: 8. The CDR3 DNA follows: TGTGCCATCACAGGGGGGGGATCTGTGAACACTGAAGCTTTCTTT. Its translation is CAITGGGSVNTEAFF.

This clonotype was counted a few times. The chain uses TRBV11-2 and TRBJ2-3, with a tentative D call TRBD2 (5 bases). CDR3 size: 18 residues. CDR1 SGHAT and CDR2 FQNNGV come from the germline V gene. V lost 4 bases, J lost 2 bases, and 22 bases lay in between. The CDR3, as DNA: TGTGCCAGCAGCTCCCGTGAGGCCCGTTCTAGCTTCACAGATACGCAGTATTTT. Protein sequence: CASSSREARSSFTDTQYF.

This rearrangement joins TRBV7-9 to TRBJ2-1; no definite D call. CDR3 length: 13 amino acids. Looked up from germline, CDR1 is SEHNR and CDR2 is FQNEAQ (reference sequence). Trimming took off 1 base at V and 7 bases at J, with 8 bases between the two ends. CDR3: CASSLGYGNEQFF. The CDR3 DNA follows: TGTGCCAGCAGCTTAGGGTACGGTAATGAGCAGTTCTTC. The variable domain in full, completed from reference TRBV7-9 and TRBJ2-1, reads DTGVSQNPRHKITKRGQNVTFRCDPISEHNRLYWYRQTLGQGPEFLTYFQNEAQLEKSRLLSDRFSAERPKGSFSTLEIQRTEQGDSAMYLCASSLGYGNEQFFGPGTRLTVL.

V is TRBV7-6 and J is TRBJ2-3; D is unresolved. Between the trimmed V and J ends, which lost 4 bases and 7 bases, there was a span of 9 bases. Germline V gene sequence: CDR1 SGHVS, CDR2 FNYEAQ. The CDR3 has 12 amino acids. The DNA for the CDR3 is TGTGCCAGCAGCTCCACTACGAATACGCAGTATTTT. This translates into CASSSTTNTQYF.

This clonotype was counted only a few times. The chain has TRBV21-1 and TRBJ1-5; no DNA check was done on the table's D call, TRBD1. TRBV21-1 is a listed pseudogene. The CDR3 length is 14 residues. The CDR3 nucleotides are TGTGCCAGCAGCAATGTGGCAGGGGATCAGCCCCAGCATTTT. This translates into CASSNVAGDQPQHF.

The DNA of the CDR3 is TGCGCCAGCAGCACGTCTCTAGCGGGCTCCTACGAGCAGTACTTC. Translation: CASSTSLAGSYEQYF. V gene TRBV5-1 combines with J gene TRBJ2-7, with 8 bases aligning to TRBD2. CDR1 and CDR2 from the germline V gene are SGHRS and YFSETQ. The CDR3 spans 15 residues. Trimming cost V 4 bases and J 0 bases; bases outside gene matches: 6.